Here is one TCR beta chain with its context. Its antigen remains unidentified. These data originate in a study of graft-versus-host responses after intestinal transplantation. About the study: Isolated intestinal, liver-intestinal, or multivisceral transplants were what recipients had. Tacrolimus and steroids were given for about 3 years to all recipients after anti-thymocyte globulin induction.

CDR3 size: 15 residues. Measured with immunoSEQ multiplex PCR; TCRdb has only the in-frame clones, and not every one. The table records over 70,000 clones, roughly 80% of them present only once. The clonotype was recovered from a human donor who received an intestinal transplant. This specimen was unstimulated CD8+ T cells sorted from spleen or lymph node cells, taken before intestinal transplant. The rearrangement uses TRBV21-1 and TRBJ2-7; TRBD1, the D gene given by the table, was not confirmed from the DNA. TRBV21-1 is given as a pseudogene. Written as DNA, the CDR3 is TGTGCCAGCAGCAAAAGTCGGACATTCCTCTACGAGCAGTACTTC. Translating it yields CASSKSRTFLYEQYF.